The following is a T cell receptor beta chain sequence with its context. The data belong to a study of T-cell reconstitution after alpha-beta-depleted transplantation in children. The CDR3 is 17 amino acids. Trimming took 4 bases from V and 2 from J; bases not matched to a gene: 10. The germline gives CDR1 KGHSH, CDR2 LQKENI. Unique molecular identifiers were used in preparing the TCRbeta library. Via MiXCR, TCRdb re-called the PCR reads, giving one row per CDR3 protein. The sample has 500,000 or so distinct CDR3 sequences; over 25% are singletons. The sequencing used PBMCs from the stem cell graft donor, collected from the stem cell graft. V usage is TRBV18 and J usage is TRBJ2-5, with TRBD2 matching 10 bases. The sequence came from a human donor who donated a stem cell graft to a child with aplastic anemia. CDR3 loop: CASSRLAGADLQETQYF. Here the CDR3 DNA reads TGTGCCAGCTCACGCCTAGCGGGGGCCGACTTACAAGAGACCCAGTACTTC.